The rows below give T cell receptor beta chains drawn from one sample of a study of blood T cell repertoires in COVID-19. Sequenced by immunoSEQ multiplex PCR; TCRdb stores in-frame clones only, minus some. The sample shows about 170,000 clones, roughly 88% of them seen only once. The sample was peripheral blood. The receptors here all came from a man between 18 and 29 years old with COVID-19, enrolled during active disease. The CDR3 runs from the conserved cysteine through the conserved F or W. Fields, in order: V gene, D gene, clone size, J gene, CDR3 DNA, CDR3 protein. The D gene is left open where the match is weak. Clone size, where shown, is once, few, many, or a class for clones that have expanded.

TRBV10-3	TRBD1	NA	TRBJ2-5	TGTGCCATCAGACCTGCCGGGACAGGGAACCAAGAGACCCAGTACTTC	CAIRPAGTGNQETQYF
TRBV9	NA	NA	TRBJ1-2	TGTGCCAGCAGCGTCGACGAGGACTATGGCTACACCTTC	CASSVDEDYGYTF
TRBV5-6	TRBD1	NA	TRBJ1-1	TGTGCCAGCAGCTGGCTACCGACAGGGGGCGGCACTGAAGCTTTCTTT	CASSWLPTGGGTEAFF
TRBV19	TRBD1	NA	TRBJ1-2	TGTGCCAGTAGTATAGCCGGGACAGGGAGTGGCTACACCTTC	CASSIAGTGSGYTF
TRBV7-9	NA	few	TRBJ2-7	TGTGCCAGCAGCTTAGCAGGGGTTTACGAGCAGTACTTC	CASSLAGVYEQYF
TRBV7-8	TRBD1	NA	TRBJ2-7	TGTGCCAGCAGCTGGGGACAGGGCGCCTACGAGCAGTACTTC	CASSWGQGAYEQYF
TRBV7-9	TRBD2	NA	TRBJ2-1	TGTGCCAGCAGCTCCCCGACTAGCGGGAGGCACAATGAGCAGTTCTTC	CASSSPTSGRHNEQFF
TRBV5-1	NA	NA	TRBJ2-7	TGCGCCAGCAGCTTGGGTGAGGGTAGACAGTACTTC	CASSLGEGRQYF
TRBV3-1/TRBV3-2	NA	NA	TRBJ1-2	TGTGCCAGCAGCCAAGCAAGGGGTGCTGGCTACACCTTC	CASSQARGAGYTF
TRBV27	TRBD1	NA	TRBJ2-2	TGTGCCAGCAGTCACGAAGCTCGTAGGGGACAGCCGAACACCGGGGAGCTGTTTTTT	CASSHEARRGQPNTGELFF
TRBV28	TRBD2	NA	TRBJ2-1	TGTGCCAGCAGTTTAAGGCGGGAGGAGTTCTTC	CASSLRREEFF
TRBV2	TRBD1	few	TRBJ1-5	TGTGCCAGCCTCCAGGGGGAGGGCAATCAGCCCCAGCATTTT	CASLQGEGNQPQHF
TRBV10-3	TRBD2	NA	TRBJ2-5	TGTGCCATCAGTGATATTGGGACTAGCGGGAGAGGTTGGCAAGAGACCCAGTACTTC	CAISDIGTSGRGWQETQYF
TRBV11-1	NA	NA	TRBJ2-2	TGTGCCAGCAGCTTAGTCAGGGCAACCGGGGAGCTGTTTTTT	CASSLVRATGELFF
TRBV25-1	NA	NA	TRBJ2-2	TGTGCCAGCAGTGAATTAGCAGGGGGGTACGAGAACACCGGGGAGCTGTTTTTT	CASSELAGGYENTGELFF
TRBV28	NA	NA	TRBJ1-2	TGTGCCAGCAGTTTATACCAGGGTTCCTATGGCTACACCTTC	CASSLYQGSYGYTF
TRBV27	NA	NA	TRBJ1-1	TGTGCCAGCAGCCGTTACGGGGTAGGGATCGCTGAAGCTTTCTTT	CASSRYGVGIAEAFF
TRBV9	NA	NA	TRBJ1-4	TGTGCCAGCAGCAAGAACCGGGACACTAATAATGAAAAACTGTTTTTT	CASSKNRDTNNEKLFF
TRBV28	TRBD1	NA	TRBJ2-7	TGTGCCAGCATTAACAGGGGGCTTAGAGCCTACGAGCAGTACTTC	CASINRGLRAYEQYF
TRBV13	TRBD1	NA	TRBJ1-4	TGTGCCAGCAGCTTTGCAGGGGGCCGTGGTGAAAAACTGCTTTTT	CASSFAGGRGEKLLF
TRBV6-5	NA	NA	TRBJ1-5	TGTGCCAGCAGCCCGAGAATTACTCCTAATCAGCCCCAGCATTTT	CASSPRITPNQPQHF
TRBV3-1/TRBV3-2	NA	once	TRBJ1-1	TGTGCCAGCAGCCGTGACAGGAGGAACACTGAAGCTTTCTTT	CASSRDRRNTEAFF
TRBV15	NA	NA	TRBJ2-1	TGTGCCACCAGCAGAGAGGGCCCCATAGTCAGCAATGAGCAGTTCTTC	CATSREGPIVSNEQFF
TRBV7-8	TRBD2	once	TRBJ2-3	TGTGCCAGCAGCCCAGGACTAGCAGCTAGCACAGATACGCAGTATTTT	CASSPGLAASTDTQYF
TRBV29-1	NA	NA	TRBJ2-1	TGCAGCGTTCTGATTGGCCCCTACAATGAGCAGTTCTTC	CSVLIGPYNEQFF
TRBV15	NA	NA	TRBJ2-7	TGTGCCACCAGCAGAGATCTCAGGTGGGACGAGCAGTACTTC	CATSRDLRWDEQYF
TRBV6-5	NA	NA	TRBJ2-7	TGTGCCAGCAGGCGGCTGGGAGGCGGGGAGCAGTACTTC	CASRRLGGGEQYF
TRBV5-5	NA	once	TRBJ1-1	TGTGCCAGCAGCTTGGCCCTCAGGGGCACTGAAGCTTTCTTT	CASSLALRGTEAFF
TRBV29-1	NA	few	TRBJ1-2	TGCAGCGTTGAAGATCGGGTCCCAGGGAATGGCTATGGCTACACCTTC	CSVEDRVPGNGYGYTF
TRBV7-2	NA	once	TRBJ1-2	TGTGCCAGCAGCTTAGTGAGGTCCGGTAACTATGGCTACACCTTC	CASSLVRSGNYGYTF
TRBV15	NA	once	TRBJ1-1	TGTGCCACCAGCGGATACAGGGTCGGCACTGAAGCTTTCTTT	CATSGYRVGTEAFF
TRBV27	TRBD2	once	TRBJ2-1	TGTGCCAGCAGTTTATCGGGTGGGGAGGGAGTAAATTACAATGAGCAGTTCTTC	CASSLSGGEGVNYNEQFF
TRBV29-1	TRBD1	NA	TRBJ1-2	TGCAGCGTCGGGACAGCCAACTATGGCTACACCTTC	CSVGTANYGYTF
TRBV10-2	NA	NA	TRBJ2-1	TGCGCCAGCAGACTCGGGACTTTAAAGAGGGCTTACAATGAGCAGTTCTTC	CASRLGTLKRAYNEQFF
TRBV5-4	NA	NA	TRBJ1-1	TGTGCCAGCAGCTTGACTCCCGGGAACACTGAAGCTTTCTTT	CASSLTPGNTEAFF
TRBV5-6	TRBD2	NA	TRBJ2-7	TGTGCCAGCAGTTGGGGGGGAGAGCAGTACTTC	CASSWGGEQYF
TRBV12-3/TRBV12-4	NA	NA	TRBJ1-6	TGTGCCAGCAGTTTCCCTCATTCACCCCTCCACTTT	CASSFPHSPLHF
TRBV29-1	TRBD2	NA	TRBJ2-7	TGCAGCGTTAGGACTAGCGGGAGGTACGAGCAGTACTTC	CSVRTSGRYEQYF
TRBV20-1	NA	once	TRBJ1-2	TGCAGTGCCTTTCAGCCTAGCGGCTACACCTTC	CSAFQPSGYTF
TRBV27	NA	NA	TRBJ1-1	TGTGCCAGCAGTTTGGGGGCCTGGGACACTGAAGCTTTCTTT	CASSLGAWDTEAFF
TRBV29-1	TRBD2	NA	TRBJ2-7	TGCAGCGTTGGGCTAGCGGGAGAGGGCGAGCAGTACTTC	CSVGLAGEGEQYF
TRBV19	NA	NA	TRBJ2-3	TGTGCCAGTAGTGAGGCAGGGGGCACAGATACGCAGTATTTT	CASSEAGGTDTQYF
TRBV7-2	NA	NA	TRBJ1-5	TGTGCCAGCACCGCCGGAGGTTATAGCAATCAGCCCCAGCATTTT	CASTAGGYSNQPQHF
TRBV27	NA	NA	TRBJ2-3	TGTGCCAGCAGTTTCTCTTTTGGCACAGATACGCAGTATTTT	CASSFSFGTDTQYF
TRBV2	TRBD1	NA	TRBJ1-2	TGTGCCAGCAGCCGGGACAGGGGTAACTATGGCTACACCTTC	CASSRDRGNYGYTF
TRBV7-9	NA	few	TRBJ1-1	TGTGCCAGCAGCTTTGGGGGGAGCACTGAAGCTTTCTTT	CASSFGGSTEAFF
TRBV5-1	NA	NA	TRBJ1-2	TGCGCCAGCAGCCTTCCGCAGGAAGAGAGAGGCTACACCTTC	CASSLPQEERGYTF
TRBV7-9	NA	NA	TRBJ2-1	TGTGCCAGCAGCTCCGCCTACAATGAGCAGTTCTTC	CASSSAYNEQFF
TRBV11-2	TRBD2	NA	TRBJ2-3	TGTGCCAGCAGCTTAGAGCTAGCGGGAGGGCCCTCCGCAGATACGCAGTATTTT	CASSLELAGGPSADTQYF
TRBV15	TRBD2	NA	TRBJ2-1	TGTGCCACCAGCGCGCGCCGAACTAGCGGGGCTTACAATGAGCAGTTCTTC	CATSARRTSGAYNEQFF